One and the same sample provided the 22 T cell receptor beta chains below, sequenced in a study of beta chain features in type 1 diabetes. Whole-study findings and limits: Shorter TCRB CDR3s, moderately but significantly so, were found in Type 1 diabetes patients in all four CD4+ subsets.

Investigators reverse transcribed all isolated RNA, so they sequenced expressed TCRB transcripts. Assay used: immunoSEQ multiplex PCR; TCRdb lists only in-frame clones, some missing. The data contain about 340,000 clones, 9.3% of them singletons. Antigens of these TCRs are unknown. The specimen sequenced was central memory CD4+ T cells from blood. The receptors stem from a man aged 30-40 years with type 1 diabetes.

This clone was found many times. The chain carries TRBV28 and TRBJ1-1; unclear D gene. Deletions cut 7 bases from V and 11 bases from J, with 20 bases between. The CDR3 is made up of 13 amino acids. The germline gives CDR1 MDHEN, CDR2 SYDVKM. The CDR3 loop reads CASKTGDTPRAFF. CDR3 nucleotide sequence: TGTGCCAGCAAGACGGGAGATACTCCCAGGGCTTTCTTT.

This clone was found once. The genes are TRBV7-9 and TRBJ1-5; possibly TRBD1 for D (5 bases). CDR1 SEHNR and CDR2 FQNEAQ come from the germline V gene (reference sequence). V was cut by 7 bases and J by 1 base, with 20 bases left in between. The CDR3 contains 17 residues. As DNA, the CDR3 is TGTGCCAGCACCTCTATTTACAGGACGAAGAGCAATCAGCCCCAGCATTTT. Translating gives CASTSIYRTKSNQPQHF.

This clone was observed a few times. The CDR3 loop reads CASSSSTGIAYEQYF. In nucleotides, the CDR3 is TGTGCCAGCAGCTCTTCGACAGGGATCGCCTACGAGCAGTACTTC. The V and J genes are TRBV7-2 and TRBJ2-7, with 7 bases fitting TRBD1. CDR1 and CDR2 (germline): SGHTA, FQGNSA. The CDR3 sequence is 15 residues long. The J segment lost 2 bases and the V segment lost 4 bases, leaving 8 bases of the junction unmatched.

This clone has only a few counts. As DNA, the CDR3 is TGCGCCAGCAGCCAAGATGGACTAGCGGGGGTCACTGGAGAGACCCAGTACTTC. Translating it yields CASSQDGLAGVTGETQYF. The gene calls are TRBV4-3 and TRBJ2-5; 13 nucleotides match TRBD2. V dropped 0 bases and J dropped 4; count of bases not matched to a gene: 8. This CDR3 spans 18 amino acids. The germline V gene has CDR1 LGHNA and CDR2 YSLEER.

As concerns this clone: The junction and the germline gene differ at one end; a read error may be behind it. The V gene is TRBV5-4, the J gene TRBJ2-1; TRBD1 is a possible D gene (5 bases). The CDR3 totals 16 residues. Germline CDR1 SGHNT, CDR2 YYREEE (reference sequence). As DNA, the CDR3 is TGCGCCAGCAGCCAATCGGGCGGAAGGGGCTACCATGAGCAGTTCTTC. It codes for CASSQSGGRGYHEQFF.

A few counts support this clone. This sequence joins TRBV5-1 and TRBJ2-1, with no clear D. This CDR3 is 15 amino acids long. Trimming took off 2 bases at V and 2 bases at J, with 11 bases between the two ends. Germline loops: CDR1 SGHRS, CDR2 YFSETQ. The CDR3 reads CASSFIGDTYNEQFF. The CDR3 bases are TGCGCCAGCAGCTTTATCGGAGATACCTACAATGAGCAGTTCTTC. Complete variable domain (other parts from reference TRBV5-1 and TRBJ2-1): KAGVTQTPRYLIKTRGQQVTLSCSPISGHRSVSWYQQTPGQGLQFLFEYFSETQRNKGNFPGRFSGRQFSNSRSEMNVSTLELGDSALYLCASSFIGDTYNEQFFGPGTRLTVL.

This clone was recorded a few times. The chain employs TRBV12-5 and TRBJ2-1; 7 bases align to TRBD1. Looked up from germline, CDR1 is LGHNT and CDR2 is FRNRAP. CDR3 length equals 17 residues. V trimming: 6 bases; J trimming: 0 bases; junction bases outside the gene matches: 11. CDR3: CASGLHRTGLSYNEQFF. Here the CDR3 DNA reads TGTGCTAGTGGCCTTCACAGGACAGGCCTCTCCTACAATGAGCAGTTCTTC.

The genes are TRBV18 and TRBJ1-3; D remains ambiguous. V dropped 5 bases and J dropped 0 bases, with 8 bases sitting between them. The CDR3 sequence is 14 residues long. In germline, CDR1 is KGHSH, CDR2 LQKENI. The CDR3: CASSSANSGNTIYF. DNA for the CDR3: TGTGCCAGCTCATCGGCAAACTCTGGAAACACCATATATTTT.

The table lists this clone with a few counts. The chain links TRBV6-5 to TRBJ1-5; tentative D call: TRBD1 (6 bases). Trimming removed 5 bases from V and 11 bases from J, with 13 bases in between. Germline lookup yields CDR1 MNHEY and CDR2 SVGAGI. The CDR3 is made up of 12 amino acids. The CDR3 region has the DNA TGTGCCAGCAGTGAAGGGGGGTCGACCCAGCATTTT. It yields the protein CASSEGGSTQHF.

The J gene is TRBJ1-4, the V gene TRBV14; unclear D gene. The V gene lost 0 bases and the J gene lost 10 bases, with 6 bases spanning the gap. Germline CDR1 and CDR2: SGHDN and FVKESK. CDR3 size: 12 residues. CDR3 region: CASSQDWVKLFF. For the CDR3, the DNA is TGTGCCAGCAGCCAAGATTGGGTAAAACTGTTTTTT.

A few counts support this clone. J is TRBJ2-7 and V is TRBV6-6; 10 bases are a match to TRBD2. This CDR3 is built from 16 residues. Trimming removed 0 bases from V and 2 bases from J; junction bases left unmatched: 4. CDR1 is MNHNY and CDR2 is SVGAGI in the germline V gene (reference sequence). CDR3 amino acids: CASSYSSGGLAYEQYF. The CDR3 region has the DNA TGTGCCAGCAGTTACTCTAGCGGGGGGTTAGCCTACGAGCAGTACTTC.

This clone was recorded many times. The same CDR3 arises from other DNA sequences in this sample as well. This rearrangement joins TRBV7-9 to TRBJ1-2, with D maybe TRBD1 (5 bases). V lost 4 bases and J 5 bases, leaving 8 bases between the germline ends. The CDR3 has 12 amino acids. Germline V gene lookup returns CDR1 SEHNR and CDR2 FQNEAQ (reference sequence). CDR3 residues: CASSSQGYGYTF. Here the CDR3 DNA reads TGTGCCAGCAGCTCGCAGGGTTATGGCTACACCTTC.

V and J are TRBV6-5 and TRBJ2-7; 8 bases fit TRBD1. V lost 0 bases to trimming and J lost 4 bases; unmatched junction nucleotides: 5. The germline V gene encodes CDR1 MNHEY and CDR2 SVGAGI. The CDR3 spans 15 residues. CDR3 sequence reads: CASSYSIGQGYEQYF. CDR3 nucleotides: TGTGCCAGCAGTTACTCGATAGGACAGGGTTACGAGCAGTACTTC.

This clone came up a few times. J is TRBJ1-1 and V is TRBV2; possible D gene TRBD1, 6 bases. The CDR3 runs 14 residues. The germline gives CDR1 SNHLY, CDR2 FYNNEI. The germline V and J ends were trimmed by 5 bases and 3 bases, with 13 bases remaining between them. The CDR3 sequence is CASSYRDGHTEAFF. CDR3 DNA: TGTGCCAGCAGTTACAGGGATGGGCACACTGAAGCTTTCTTT.

The CDR3 loop reads CASSLGSEQGARYGYTF. As DNA, the CDR3 is TGTGCCAGCAGCTTAGGAAGCGAACAGGGGGCGCGGTATGGCTACACCTTC. The chain recombines TRBV7-2 with TRBJ1-2; 9 nucleotides agree with TRBD1. Losses at the gene ends were 1 base for V and 5 bases for J; bases not matched to a gene: 11. The CDR3 totals 17 residues. Germline V gene data show CDR1 as SGHTA and CDR2 as FQGNSA. Together with reference TRBV7-2 and TRBJ1-2, the CDR3 gives the full variable domain: GAGVSQSPSNKVTEKGKDVELRCDPISGHTALYWYRQSLGQGLEFLIYFQGNSAPDKSGLPSDRFSAERTGGSVSTLTIQRTQQEDSAVYLCASSLGSEQGARYGYTFGSGTRLTVV.

The table lists this clone with many counts. CDR3 DNA sequence: TGTGCCAGCAGCTTGGATGGTAGGGCCTACAATGAGCAGTTCTTC. It encodes CASSLDGRAYNEQFF. This chain uses TRBV5-4 with TRBJ2-1; D gene unclear. The CDR3 length is 15 residues. V was cut by 0 bases and J by 2 bases, with 9 bases left in between. Germline V gives CDR1 SGHNT, CDR2 YYREEE (reference sequence). The variable domain in full, completed from reference TRBV5-4 and TRBJ2-1, reads ETGVTQSPTHLIKTRGQQVTLRCSSQSGHNTVSWYQQALGQGPQFIFQYYREEENGRGNFPPRFSGLQFPNYSSELNVNALELDDSALYLCASSLDGRAYNEQFFGPGTRLTVL.

This clone was seen only a few times. This chain joins TRBV7-8 and TRBJ2-7; D may correspond to TRBD1 or TRBD2 (5 bases each). Trimming stripped 5 bases from V and 2 bases from J, with 10 bases between. The CDR3 covers 13 residues. Germline CDR1 SGHVS, CDR2 FQNEAQ. CDR3 coding DNA: TGTGCCAGCAGCCCGGGACGGACCTACGAGCAGTACTTC. It codes for CASSPGRTYEQYF.

V is TRBV7-2 and J is TRBJ2-2; D gene uncertain. CDR1 is SGHTA and CDR2 is FQGNSA in the germline V gene. The CDR3 extends over 14 amino acids. V lost 1 base and J lost 2, with 5 bases in between. The CDR3 DNA follows: TGTGCCAGCAGCTTAGACCCTAACACCGGGGAGCTGTTTTTT. It is translated as CASSLDPNTGELFF.

This clone was counted ten times or more. The CDR3 coding sequence is TGTGCCAGCTTCGGCACAGATACGCAGTATTTT. Protein sequence: CASFGTDTQYF. This rearrangement joins TRBV2 to TRBJ2-3, with D unresolved. Germline CDR1 and CDR2: SNHLY and FYNNEI. The CDR3 extends over 11 amino acids. The V end lost 8 bases, the J end lost 1 base, and 4 bases lay between the germline ends.

This clone was seen more than once but under ten times. The CDR3 region has the DNA TGTGCTAGTGGTTTAAGTCTGGGTAATTCACCCCTCCACTTT. It specifies CASGLSLGNSPLHF. The V gene is TRBV12-5, the J gene TRBJ1-6, with no clear D. The CDR3 has 14 amino acids. Trimming removed 3 bases from V and 6 bases from J, with 9 bases in between. CDR1 is LGHNT, CDR2 FRNRAP, per germline.

This chain links TRBV5-4 with TRBJ2-3, with 7 bases identical to TRBD2. CDR3 length equals 17 residues. CDR1 and CDR2 from the germline V gene are SGHNT and YYREEE (reference sequence). Germline trimming cut 0 bases from V and 1 base from J; bases unmatched to any gene: 8. The CDR3 protein is CASSLAAGLAGTDTQYF. The DNA for the CDR3 is TGTGCCAGCAGCTTGGCGGCGGGCCTAGCGGGCACAGATACGCAGTATTTT.

This clone came up a few times. The chain is built from TRBV2 and TRBJ2-5; D not certain. V gave up 3 bases and J gave up 1 base, with 9 bases separating them. The CDR3 has 14 amino acids. Germline V gene data show CDR1 as SNHLY and CDR2 as FYNNEI. The CDR3 region is CASSDKWVQETQYF. The DNA of the CDR3 is TGTGCCAGCAGTGACAAGTGGGTCCAAGAGACCCAGTACTTC.